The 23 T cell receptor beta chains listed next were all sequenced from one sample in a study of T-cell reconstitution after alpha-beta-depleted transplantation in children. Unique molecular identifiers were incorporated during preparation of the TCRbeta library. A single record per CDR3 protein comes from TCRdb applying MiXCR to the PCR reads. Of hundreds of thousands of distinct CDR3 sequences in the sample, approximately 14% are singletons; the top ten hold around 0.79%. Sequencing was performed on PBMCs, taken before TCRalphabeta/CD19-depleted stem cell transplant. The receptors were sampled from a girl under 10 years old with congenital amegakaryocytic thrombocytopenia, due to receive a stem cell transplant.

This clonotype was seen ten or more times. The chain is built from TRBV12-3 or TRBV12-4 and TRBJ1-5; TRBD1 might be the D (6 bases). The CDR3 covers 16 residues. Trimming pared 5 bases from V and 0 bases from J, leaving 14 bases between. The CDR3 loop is CASSPGTSISNQPQHF. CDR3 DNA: TGTGCCAGCAGTCCTGGGACATCCATTAGCAATCAGCCCCAGCATTTT.

CDR3 coding DNA: TGTGCCAGCTCACCCCCCAGGACATCAACTAATGAAAAACTGTTTTTT. Encoded protein: CASSPPRTSTNEKLFF. This chain joins TRBV18 and TRBJ1-4, with TRBD1 as a possible D gene (5 bases). The ends were cut back, 3 bases at V and 0 bases at J, with 11 bases in the middle. Germline assignment: CDR1 KGHSH and CDR2 LQKENI. The CDR3 is made up of 16 amino acids.

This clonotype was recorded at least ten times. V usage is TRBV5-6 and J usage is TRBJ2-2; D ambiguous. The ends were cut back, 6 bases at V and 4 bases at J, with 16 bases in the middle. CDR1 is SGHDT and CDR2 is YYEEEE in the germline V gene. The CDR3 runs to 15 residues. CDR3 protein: CASKLRVLSTGELFF. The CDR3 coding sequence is TGTGCCAGCAAGCTTAGAGTCCTCTCCACCGGGGAGCTGTTTTTT.

CDR3 sequence: CASSSLTSGRSLETQYF. CDR3 DNA: TGTGCCAGCAGCTCGCTCACTAGCGGGAGATCTCTGGAGACCCAGTACTTC. The gene calls are TRBV5-5 and TRBJ2-5; 11 bases line up with TRBD2. Unmatched junction bases numbered 12, after V lost 3 bases and J lost 5 bases. The CDR3 extends over 17 amino acids. CDR1 and CDR2 (germline): SGHKS, YYEKEE (reference sequence).

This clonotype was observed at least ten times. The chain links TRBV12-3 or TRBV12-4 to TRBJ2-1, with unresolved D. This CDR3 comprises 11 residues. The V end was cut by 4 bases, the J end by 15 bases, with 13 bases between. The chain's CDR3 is CASSYEQGRFF. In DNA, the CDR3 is TGTGCCAGCAGTTACGAGCAAGGTCGGTTCTTC.

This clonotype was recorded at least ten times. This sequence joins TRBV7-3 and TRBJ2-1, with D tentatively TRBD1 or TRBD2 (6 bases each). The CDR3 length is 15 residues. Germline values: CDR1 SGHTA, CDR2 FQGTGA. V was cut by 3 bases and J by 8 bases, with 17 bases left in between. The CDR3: CASSFLGGWGDEQFF. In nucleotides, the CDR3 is TGTGCCAGCAGCTTTTTGGGGGGCTGGGGGGATGAGCAGTTCTTC.

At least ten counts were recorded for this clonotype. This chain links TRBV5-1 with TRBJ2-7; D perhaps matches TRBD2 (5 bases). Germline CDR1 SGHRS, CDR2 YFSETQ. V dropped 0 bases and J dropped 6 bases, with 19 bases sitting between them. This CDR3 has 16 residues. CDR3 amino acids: CASSLETGIVFAEQYF. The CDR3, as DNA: TGCGCCAGCAGCTTGGAGACCGGGATCGTCTTCGCCGAGCAGTACTTC.

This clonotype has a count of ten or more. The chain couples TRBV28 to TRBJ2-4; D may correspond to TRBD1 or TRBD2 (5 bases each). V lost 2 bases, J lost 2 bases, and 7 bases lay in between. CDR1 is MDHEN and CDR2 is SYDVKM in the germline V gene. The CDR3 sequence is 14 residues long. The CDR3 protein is CASSLGGSKNIQYF. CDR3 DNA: TGTGCCAGCAGTTTAGGGGGTTCCAAAAACATTCAGTACTTC.

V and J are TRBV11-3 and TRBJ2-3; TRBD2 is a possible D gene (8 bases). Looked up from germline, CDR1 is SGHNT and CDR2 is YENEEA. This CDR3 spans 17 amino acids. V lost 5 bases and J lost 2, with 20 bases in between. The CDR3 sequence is CASSPGGASGLTDTQYF. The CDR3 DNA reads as TGTGCCAGCAGCCCAGGGGGGGCTAGCGGGCTCACAGATACGCAGTATTTT.

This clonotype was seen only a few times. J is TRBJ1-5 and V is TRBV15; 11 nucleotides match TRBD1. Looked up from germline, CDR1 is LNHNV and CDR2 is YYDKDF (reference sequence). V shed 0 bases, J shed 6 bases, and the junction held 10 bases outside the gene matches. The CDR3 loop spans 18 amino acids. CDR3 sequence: CATSRDLAGTGGFQPQHF. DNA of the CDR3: TGTGCCACCAGCAGAGATTTGGCCGGGACAGGGGGGTTTCAGCCCCAGCATTTT.

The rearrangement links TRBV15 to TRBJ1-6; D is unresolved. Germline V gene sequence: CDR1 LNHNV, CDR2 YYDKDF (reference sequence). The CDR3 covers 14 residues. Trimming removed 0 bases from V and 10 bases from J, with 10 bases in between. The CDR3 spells CATSREPGLSPLHF. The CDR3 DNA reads TGTGCCACCAGCAGAGAACCCGGGCTGTCACCCCTCCACTTT.

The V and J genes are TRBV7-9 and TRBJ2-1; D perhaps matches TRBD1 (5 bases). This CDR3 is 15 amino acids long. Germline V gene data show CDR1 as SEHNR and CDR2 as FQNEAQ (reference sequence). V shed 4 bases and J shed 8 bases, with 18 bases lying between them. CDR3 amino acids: CASSSWGLSQHEQFF. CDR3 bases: TGTGCCAGCAGCTCATGGGGCCTCAGCCAGCATGAGCAGTTCTTC.

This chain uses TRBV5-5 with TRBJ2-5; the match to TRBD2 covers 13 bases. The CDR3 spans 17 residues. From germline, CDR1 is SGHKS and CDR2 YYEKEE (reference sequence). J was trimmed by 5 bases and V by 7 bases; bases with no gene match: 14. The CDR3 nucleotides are TGTGCCAGCTCGGGACATCGGACTAGCGGGAGCGGGGAGACCCAGTACTTC. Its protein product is CASSGHRTSGSGETQYF.

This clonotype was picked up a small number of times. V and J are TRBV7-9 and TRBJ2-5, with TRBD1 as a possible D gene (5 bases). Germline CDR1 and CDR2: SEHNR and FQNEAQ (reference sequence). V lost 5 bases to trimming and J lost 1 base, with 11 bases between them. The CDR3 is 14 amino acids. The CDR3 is CASSTPQAQETQYF. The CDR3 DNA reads TGTGCCAGCAGCACACCACAGGCCCAAGAGACCCAGTACTTC.

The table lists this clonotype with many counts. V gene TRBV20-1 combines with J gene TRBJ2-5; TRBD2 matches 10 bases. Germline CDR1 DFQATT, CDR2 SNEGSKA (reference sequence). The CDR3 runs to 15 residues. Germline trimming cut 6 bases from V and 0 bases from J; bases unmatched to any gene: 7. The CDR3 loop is CSAIGLAVDQETQYF. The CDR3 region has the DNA TGCAGTGCAATAGGACTAGCGGTAGACCAAGAGACCCAGTACTTC.

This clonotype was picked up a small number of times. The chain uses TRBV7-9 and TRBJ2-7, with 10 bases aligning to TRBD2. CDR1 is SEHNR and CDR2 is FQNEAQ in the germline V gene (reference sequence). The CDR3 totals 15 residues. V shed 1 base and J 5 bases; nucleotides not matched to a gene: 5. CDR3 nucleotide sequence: TGTGCCAGCAGCTTAGTACTGGGGACTAGCGACGAGCAGTACTTC. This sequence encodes CASSLVLGTSDEQYF. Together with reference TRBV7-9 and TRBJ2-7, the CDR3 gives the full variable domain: DTGVSQNPRHKITKRGQNVTFRCDPISEHNRLYWYRQTLGQGPEFLTYFQNEAQLEKSRLLSDRFSAERPKGSFSTLEIQRTEQGDSAMYLCASSLVLGTSDEQYFGPGTRLTVT.

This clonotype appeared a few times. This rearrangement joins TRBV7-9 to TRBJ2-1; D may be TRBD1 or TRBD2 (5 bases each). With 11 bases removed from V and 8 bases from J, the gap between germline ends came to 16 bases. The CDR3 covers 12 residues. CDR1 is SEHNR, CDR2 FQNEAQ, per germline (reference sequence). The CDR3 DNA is TGTGCCGCTAGGGGTATGGAGGATGAGCAGTTCTTC. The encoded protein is CAARGMEDEQFF.

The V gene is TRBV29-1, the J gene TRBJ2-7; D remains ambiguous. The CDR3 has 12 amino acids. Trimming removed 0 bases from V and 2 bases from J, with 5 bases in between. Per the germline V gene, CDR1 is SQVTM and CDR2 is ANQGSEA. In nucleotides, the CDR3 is TGCAGCGTTGAAGATGTACCCTACGAGCAGTACTTC. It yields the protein CSVEDVPYEQYF.

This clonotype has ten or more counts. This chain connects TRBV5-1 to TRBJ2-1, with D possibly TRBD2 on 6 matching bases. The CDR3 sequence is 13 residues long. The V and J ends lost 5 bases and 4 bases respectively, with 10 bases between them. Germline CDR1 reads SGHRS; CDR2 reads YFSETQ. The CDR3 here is CASRLAPYNEQFF. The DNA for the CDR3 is TGCGCCAGCAGACTAGCCCCATACAATGAGCAGTTCTTC.

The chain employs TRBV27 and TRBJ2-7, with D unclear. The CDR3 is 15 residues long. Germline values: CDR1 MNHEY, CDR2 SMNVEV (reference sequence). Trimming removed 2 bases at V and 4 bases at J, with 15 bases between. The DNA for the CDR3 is TGTGCCAGCAGTTTAATTCCAGGTCTGGGGTACGAGCAGTACTTC. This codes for CASSLIPGLGYEQYF.

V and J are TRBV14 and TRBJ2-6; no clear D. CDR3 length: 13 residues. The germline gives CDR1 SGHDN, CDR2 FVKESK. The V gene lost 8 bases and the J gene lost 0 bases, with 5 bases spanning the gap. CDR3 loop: CASCSSGANVLTF. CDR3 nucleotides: TGTGCCAGCTGCTCCTCTGGGGCCAACGTCCTGACTTTC.

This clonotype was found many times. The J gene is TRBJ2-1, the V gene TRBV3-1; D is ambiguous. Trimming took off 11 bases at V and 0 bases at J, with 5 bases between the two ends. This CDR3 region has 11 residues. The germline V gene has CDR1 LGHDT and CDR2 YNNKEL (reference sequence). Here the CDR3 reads CAASSYNEQFF. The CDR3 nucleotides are TGTGCCGCGAGCTCCTACAATGAGCAGTTCTTC.

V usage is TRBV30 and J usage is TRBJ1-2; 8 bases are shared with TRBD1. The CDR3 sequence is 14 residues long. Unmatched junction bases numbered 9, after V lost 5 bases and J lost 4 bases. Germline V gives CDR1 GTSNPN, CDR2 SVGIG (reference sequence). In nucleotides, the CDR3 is TGTGCCTGGTACAGGGGGTACCAAACCTATGGCTACACCTTC. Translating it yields CAWYRGYQTYGYTF.